This TCR beta chain was recorded in a study of cytomegalovirus exposure and HLA in healthy donors. The ends lost 2 bases at V and 5 bases at J; junction bases unmatched: 6. CDR3 length: 15 residues. Germline CDR1 SGHRS, CDR2 YFSETQ. The PCR used 60 Vbeta and 13 Jbeta primers. Measured with immunoSEQ multiplex PCR; TCRdb has only the in-frame clones, and not every one. The table has approximately 110,000 clones, 74% seen once; the top ten hold around 4%. This TCR derives from a woman aged 50 to 65 in good health and CMV-seropositive. The rearrangement uses TRBV5-1 and TRBJ1-4; 7 bases are a match to TRBD1. Sequencing was performed on PBMCs. The CDR3 DNA reads as TGCGCCAGCAGCTTCCGACAGGGTCCGAATGAAAAACTGTTTTTT. Amino acids: CASSFRQGPNEKLFF.